The 5 T cell receptor beta chains below all came from one sample that was sequenced in a study of T cells after yellow fever vaccination. TCRdb processed the 5' RACE reads anew with MiXCR; each CDR3 protein has one entry. The sample contains 550,000 to 750,000 distinct CDR3 sequences, roughly 14% of which appear only once. The source material was PBMCs, sampled on the day of the yellow fever booster vaccination. Receptors were obtained from a young man who received the YFV17D yellow fever vaccine.

This clonotype was counted between two and nine times. V usage is TRBV7-6 and J usage is TRBJ2-3, with D perhaps TRBD1 (5 bases). Trimming stripped 2 bases from V and 5 bases from J, with 11 bases between. Germline V gives CDR1 SGHVS, CDR2 FNYEAQ. The CDR3 spans 14 residues. The CDR3 sequence: CASSLQGRGDTQYF. The CDR3 nucleotides are TGTGCCAGCAGCTTACAGGGTAGAGGAGATACGCAGTATTTT.

The rearrangement joins TRBV2 to TRBJ2-2, with 7 bases matching TRBD2. This CDR3 is built from 18 residues. Germline values: CDR1 SNHLY, CDR2 FYNNEI. V was pared by 11 bases and J by 4 bases, with 22 bases of the junction left unmatched. The CDR3 here is CAFSLAFGGSIVTGELFF. The CDR3 DNA sequence: TGTGCCTTCAGTTTAGCGTTCGGCGGGAGTATCGTCACCGGGGAGCTGTTTTTT.

This clonotype was detected only a few times. The gene calls are TRBV6-5 and TRBJ2-7; D not certain. The CDR3 length is 11 residues. Germline CDR1 reads MNHEY; CDR2 reads SVGAGI. V lost 4 bases, J lost 9 bases, and 10 bases lay in between. The CDR3 loop is CASSSRGTQYF. Written as DNA, the CDR3 is TGTGCCAGCAGTTCCCGTGGAACGCAGTACTTC.

V usage is TRBV15 and J usage is TRBJ2-1; 8 positions match TRBD1. V lost 3 bases and J lost 9; bases outside the gene matches: 16. The CDR3 is 17 residues long. CDR1 and CDR2 from the germline V gene are LNHNV and YYDKDF (reference sequence). This CDR3 is CATSSLTLRQGLGEQFF. DNA for the CDR3: TGTGCCACCAGCAGCCTAACCCTGAGACAGGGGTTGGGTGAGCAGTTCTTC.

This clonotype has just a few counts. V is TRBV19 and J is TRBJ1-5; D possibly corresponds to TRBD1 (6 bases). CDR1 and CDR2 from the germline V gene are LNHDA and SQIVND (reference sequence). Trimming removed 3 bases from V and 5 bases from J, with 11 bases in between. The CDR3 runs 14 residues. CDR3 bases: TGTGCCAGTAGTATTGGGGGGGGCGATCAGCCCCAGCATTTT. Encoded protein: CASSIGGGDQPQHF.